This TCR beta chain was recorded in a study of blood T cell repertoires in COVID-19. On the study more broadly: T cells, B-cell-depleted T cells, or PBMCs supplied cDNA or gDNA.

Sequencing was performed with immunoSEQ multiplex PCR; in TCRdb, only in-frame clones are kept and a portion is missing. Of about 310,000 clones in the sample, 85% were seen once. This study enrolled people aged about 18 to 95 from around 26 US geographic areas. Participants reported their clinical history, and cohort assignment relied on those reports. A COVID-19 case was met by exposed participants within 2 weeks before study entry. The CDR3 spans 14 residues. Trimming cost V 5 bases and J 11 bases; bases outside gene matches: 14. Germline values: CDR1 GTSNPN, CDR2 SVGIG (reference sequence). The sample consisted of PBMCs or T cells enriched from blood (not recorded which). The origin of this receptor is a woman aged 25 to 39 who had been exposed to COVID-19. The V call is TRBV30, the J call TRBJ1-5; 8 bases are shared with TRBD1. CDR3 nucleotide sequence: TGTGCCTGGGATGAGCGACAGGGGATCGGTACCCAGCATTTT. Its translation: CAWDERQGIGTQHF.